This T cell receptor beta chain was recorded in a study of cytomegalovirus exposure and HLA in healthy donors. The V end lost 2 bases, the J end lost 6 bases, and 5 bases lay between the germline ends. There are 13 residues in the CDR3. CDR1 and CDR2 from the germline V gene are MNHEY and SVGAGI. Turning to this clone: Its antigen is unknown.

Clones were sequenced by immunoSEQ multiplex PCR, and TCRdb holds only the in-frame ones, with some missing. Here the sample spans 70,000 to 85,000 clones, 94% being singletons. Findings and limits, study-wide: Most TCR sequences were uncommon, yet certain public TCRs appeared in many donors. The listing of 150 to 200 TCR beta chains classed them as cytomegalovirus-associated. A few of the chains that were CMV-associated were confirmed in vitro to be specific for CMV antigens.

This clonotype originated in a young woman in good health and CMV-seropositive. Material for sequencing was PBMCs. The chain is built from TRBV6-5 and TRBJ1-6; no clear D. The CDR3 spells CASSYGRNSPLHF. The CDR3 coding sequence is TGTGCCAGCAGTTACGGGCGTAATTCACCCCTCCACTTT.